What follows are 29 T cell receptor beta chains derived from one specimen sequenced in a study of T-cell reconstitution after alpha-beta-depleted transplantation in children. The library targeted TCRbeta and was prepared with unique molecular identifiers. One entry per CDR3 protein results from TCRdb running MiXCR on the PCR reads. The table shows 250,000 to 400,000 distinct CDR3 sequences, with approximately 20% occurring only once. The source was PBMCs, mostly from graft donor cells, collected 180 days after TCRalphabeta/CD19-depleted stem cell transplant. The receptors derive from a male patient under 18 who had a stem cell transplant for acute lymphoblastic leukemia, so the T cells may come from the graft donor.

This clonotype was observed at least ten times. The J gene is TRBJ2-3, the V gene TRBV7-2; D not certain. Trimming took off 5 bases at V and 0 bases at J, with 15 bases between the two ends. This CDR3 region has 16 residues. The germline V gene encodes CDR1 SGHTA and CDR2 FQGNSA. DNA for the CDR3: TGTGCCAGCAGCCCTAGGCTAGGGCCAAGCACAGATACGCAGTATTTT. Its translation is CASSPRLGPSTDTQYF.

This clonotype has a handful of counts. The chain employs TRBV30 and TRBJ2-6; tentative D call: TRBD1 (6 bases). The CDR3 loop spans 15 amino acids. Trimming shortened V by 4 bases and J by 2 bases, and 12 bases separated the two germline ends. Germline V CDR1 and CDR2: GTSNPN, SVGIG (reference sequence). This CDR3 is CAWTLQGTGANVLTF. The CDR3 DNA follows: TGTGCCTGGACCCTTCAGGGGACTGGGGCCAACGTCCTGACTTTC.

V and J are TRBV2 and TRBJ2-7, with TRBD2 matching 15 bases. From germline, CDR1 is SNHLY and CDR2 FYNNEI. This CDR3 is 14 amino acids long. The V gene end was trimmed by 6 bases and the J gene end by 6 bases; junction bases not matched to a gene: 3. The CDR3, as DNA: TGTGCCAGCAGGGGACTAGCGGGAGGAGGCGAGCAGTACTTC. Amino acids: CASRGLAGGGEQYF.

This clonotype has just a few counts. The rearrangement links TRBV6-5 to TRBJ1-2; no clear D gene. V lost 4 bases and J 8 bases, leaving 8 bases between the germline ends. From germline, CDR1 is MNHEY and CDR2 SVGAGI. The CDR3 totals 11 residues. The CDR3 spells CASSSGLGYTF. DNA of the CDR3: TGTGCCAGCAGTTCAGGACTCGGCTACACCTTC.

A few counts support this clonotype. The chain is built from TRBV5-1 and TRBJ2-5; D possibly corresponds to TRBD1 (5 bases). V lost 1 base to trimming and J lost 4 bases, with 11 bases between them. The CDR3 sequence is 14 residues long. Germline assignment: CDR1 SGHRS and CDR2 YFSETQ. CDR3 in DNA: TGCGCCAGCAGCTTGATGGCAGGGCTAGAGACCCAGTACTTC. It yields the protein CASSLMAGLETQYF.

CDR3 DNA: TGTGCCAGCAGGAAGGACTCTGGGGCCTACGAGCAGTACTTC. Its protein is CASRKDSGAYEQYF. The rearrangement joins TRBV12-3 or TRBV12-4 to TRBJ2-7; perhaps TRBD2 as D (5 bases). The V and J ends lost 6 bases and 2 bases respectively, with 14 bases between them. The CDR3 sequence is 14 residues long.

The chain recombines TRBV13 with TRBJ2-7, with D possibly matching TRBD2 (6 bases). The ends were cut back, 6 bases at V and 2 bases at J, with 17 bases in the middle. CDR1 is PRHDT and CDR2 is FYEKMQ in the germline V gene (reference sequence). The CDR3 spans 15 residues. The CDR3 spells CASSAGPSAPYEQYF. The CDR3 coding sequence is TGTGCCAGCAGTGCAGGCCCTAGCGCCCCCTACGAGCAGTACTTC.

The DNA of the CDR3 is TGTGCCAGCAGCAAAAGTGGGACAGGGGGCTTCTATGGCTACACCTTC. Translation: CASSKSGTGGFYGYTF. The genes are TRBV7-3 and TRBJ1-2; 12 nucleotides align to TRBD1. There are 16 residues in the CDR3. V lost 5 bases to trimming and J lost 4 bases; unmatched junction nucleotides: 8. Germline CDR1 is SGHTA and CDR2 is FQGTGA.

This chain joins TRBV5-1 and TRBJ2-6; no reliable D call. Deletions cut 0 bases from V and 17 bases from J, with 12 bases between. The length of the CDR3 is 12 residues. CDR1 is SGHRS and CDR2 is YFSETQ in the germline V gene. This CDR3 reads CASSLESVRLTF. The CDR3 DNA reads as TGCGCCAGCAGCTTGGAGAGTGTACGTTTGACTTTC.

This clonotype turned up a few times. The chain uses TRBV7-9 and TRBJ2-7; TRBD2 aligns across 9 bases. This CDR3 comprises 15 residues. The junction had 10 bases not matched to a gene; V was cut back by 4 bases and J by 6 bases. Germline CDR1 SEHNR, CDR2 FQNEAQ (reference sequence). The CDR3 region is CASSYTGLAPSEQYF. Written as DNA, the CDR3 is TGTGCCAGCAGCTATACCGGACTAGCGCCTTCCGAGCAGTACTTC.

This chain joins TRBV7-8 and TRBJ2-1; TRBD1 or TRBD2 may be the D gene (5 bases each). The V and J ends lost 5 bases and 5 bases respectively, with 22 bases between them. Per the germline V gene, CDR1 is SGHVS and CDR2 is FQNEAQ. The CDR3 sequence is 17 residues long. CDR3 sequence reads: CASSPLPSGTGHNEQFF. CDR3 nucleotide sequence: TGTGCCAGCAGCCCCCTCCCCTCTGGGACGGGTCACAATGAGCAGTTCTTC.

This clonotype was found a few times. This chain joins TRBV20-1 and TRBJ2-3; TRBD2 matches 9 bases. The CDR3 totals 15 residues. Trimming took 0 bases from V and 5 from J; bases not matched to a gene: 6. Germline V gene data show CDR1 as DFQATT and CDR2 as SNEGSKA (reference sequence). The CDR3 DNA reads as TGCAGTGCTAGAGATCAGCGGGAGGCGGGAGATACGCAGTATTTT. Translating gives CSARDQREAGDTQYF.

This clonotype was detected only a few times. J is TRBJ2-1 and V is TRBV6-5; 7 bases align to TRBD1. Losses at the gene ends were 0 bases for V and 10 bases for J; bases not matched to a gene: 12. CDR1 is MNHEY and CDR2 is SVGAGI in the germline V gene. There are 16 residues in the CDR3. This CDR3 reads CASSYSDRQGVWEQFF. The CDR3 bases are TGTGCCAGCAGTTACTCCGACCGACAGGGTGTTTGGGAGCAGTTCTTC.

The chain recombines TRBV20-1 with TRBJ1-1, with D uncertain. Germline V gene lookup returns CDR1 DFQATT and CDR2 SNEGSKA (reference sequence). The CDR3 has 9 residues. V was pared by 1 base and J by 8 bases, with 2 bases between. CDR3 in DNA: TGCAGTGCTAGAGCCGAAGCTTTCTTT. Translated, it gives CSARAEAFF.

This clonotype was detected only a few times. The gene calls are TRBV15 and TRBJ2-1; 7 nucleotides agree with TRBD1. Germline CDR1 is LNHNV and CDR2 is YYDKDF (reference sequence). CDR3 length equals 18 residues. After removal of 0 bases from V and 3 bases from J, the junction contained 11 bases not matched to a gene. The chain's CDR3 is CATSRELTTGPFYNEQFF. In DNA form, the CDR3 reads TGTGCCACCAGCAGAGAGCTGACGACAGGGCCCTTCTACAATGAGCAGTTCTTC.

In this sample, this clonotype turned up a few times. The V call is TRBV7-9, the J call TRBJ2-3; D is unclear. The ends were cut back, 1 base at V and 1 base at J, with 9 bases in the middle. CDR3 length equals 15 residues. Germline assignment: CDR1 SEHNR and CDR2 FQNEAQ (reference sequence). CDR3 DNA sequence: TGTGCCAGCAGCTTAGTTGCGGTCCGCACAGATACGCAGTATTTT. Amino acids: CASSLVAVRTDTQYF.

This clonotype turned up a few times. Written as DNA, the CDR3 is TGTGCCAGCAGCTGGGACGAGGGGCGAACTGAAGCTTTCTTT. Its protein product is CASSWDEGRTEAFF. The chain has TRBV7-3 and TRBJ1-1; D may be TRBD1 (5 bases). Trimming removed 4 bases from V and 5 bases from J, with 14 bases in between. This CDR3 spans 14 amino acids. The germline gives CDR1 SGHTA, CDR2 FQGTGA.

This clonotype has just a few counts. V and J are TRBV29-1 and TRBJ2-5; the D is unclear. The germline gives CDR1 SQVTM, CDR2 ANQGSEA. This CDR3 is 11 amino acids long. With 4 bases removed from V and 4 bases from J, the gap between germline ends came to 7 bases. This CDR3 is CSVATIETQYF. DNA of the CDR3: TGCAGCGTTGCGACGATAGAGACCCAGTACTTC.

The V call is TRBV4-2, the J call TRBJ2-5; TRBD1 agrees at 8 bases. The germline CDR1 and CDR2 sequences are LGHNA and YNFKEQ. The CDR3 is 17 residues long. V dropped 0 bases and J dropped 5; count of bases not matched to a gene: 11. The CDR3 spells CASSQDGGAGGRETQYF. CDR3 sequence (DNA): TGTGCCAGCAGCCAAGACGGTGGGGCAGGGGGCAGGGAGACCCAGTACTTC.

This clonotype showed up just a few times. This sequence joins TRBV5-4 and TRBJ1-1; D might be TRBD1 (6 bases). V lost 0 bases to trimming and J lost 7 bases, with 13 bases between them. The germline CDR1 and CDR2 sequences are SGHNT and YYREEE (reference sequence). CDR3 length equals 14 residues. DNA for the CDR3: TGTGCCAGCAGCTTGGGGGGGCAGGGGAGTGAAGCTTTCTTT. This sequence encodes CASSLGGQGSEAFF.

This chain connects TRBV5-1 to TRBJ1-4; TRBD1 is a possible D gene (6 bases). Trimming took off 3 bases at V and 5 bases at J, with 17 bases between the two ends. CDR1 SGHRS and CDR2 YFSETQ come from the germline V gene. CDR3 length equals 16 residues. The CDR3 loop reads CASSWPAGQPNEKLFF. CDR3 coding DNA: TGCGCCAGCAGCTGGCCAGCGGGACAACCGAATGAAAAACTGTTTTTT. The full variable domain, its missing parts supplied by reference TRBV5-1 and TRBJ1-4, is KAGVTQTPRYLIKTRGQQVTLSCSPISGHRSVSWYQQTPGQGLQFLFEYFSETQRNKGNFPGRFSGRQFSNSRSEMNVSTLELGDSALYLCASSWPAGQPNEKLFFGSGTQLSVL.

A few counts support this clonotype. The CDR3 bases are TGCAGTGCTAGAGATCCCGGGACTAGCGGCCTCCAAGAGACCCAGTACTTC. As protein: CSARDPGTSGLQETQYF. J is TRBJ2-5 and V is TRBV20-1; TRBD2 agrees at 11 bases. V shed 0 bases, J shed 1 base, and the junction held 7 bases outside the gene matches. Germline assignment: CDR1 DFQATT and CDR2 SNEGSKA (reference sequence). The CDR3 contains 17 residues.

The chain couples TRBV5-4 to TRBJ2-3; D is unclear. V was pared by 2 bases and J by 5 bases, with 12 bases between. Germline V gene lookup returns CDR1 SGHNT and CDR2 YYREEE (reference sequence). The CDR3 is made up of 14 amino acids. CDR3 sequence: CASSFLARRDTQYF. The CDR3 DNA reads as TGTGCCAGCAGCTTCTTAGCTCGGAGAGATACGCAGTATTTT.

Written as DNA, the CDR3 is TGTGCCAGCAGTGTTTATGTCGGAGGGTACGAGCAGTACTTC. Translation: CASSVYVGGYEQYF. The chain couples TRBV6-1 to TRBJ2-7, with D possibly TRBD2 on 6 matching bases. With 4 bases removed from V and 4 bases from J, the gap between germline ends came to 14 bases. The germline V gene has CDR1 MNHNS and CDR2 SASEGT. This CDR3 comprises 14 residues.

The sample holds a few counts of this clonotype. The V and J genes are TRBV6-2 or TRBV6-3 and TRBJ2-1; D is unresolved. Germline CDR1 is MNHEY and CDR2 is SVGEGT. Trimming removed 6 bases at V and 7 bases at J, with 16 bases between. The CDR3 length is 14 residues. This CDR3 is CASSRWLPSNEQFF. In nucleotides, the CDR3 is TGTGCCAGCAGCCGGTGGCTCCCCTCGAATGAGCAGTTCTTC.

This clonotype was counted only a few times. The chain's CDR3 is CASSRDTQETQYF. The CDR3 coding sequence is TGCGCCAGCAGCCGGGACACCCAAGAGACCCAGTACTTC. The chain links TRBV5-1 to TRBJ2-5; D may be TRBD1 (6 bases). Trimming took 4 bases from V and 1 from J, leaving 8 bases between them. Germline lookup yields CDR1 SGHRS and CDR2 YFSETQ. This CDR3 comprises 13 residues. The full variable domain, in which reference TRBV5-1 and TRBJ2-5 provide the parts outside the CDR3, is KAGVTQTPRYLIKTRGQQVTLSCSPISGHRSVSWYQQTPGQGLQFLFEYFSETQRNKGNFPGRFSGRQFSNSRSEMNVSTLELGDSALYLCASSRDTQETQYFGPGTRLLVL.

The chain has TRBV7-3 and TRBJ2-3; D might be TRBD2 (7 bases). CDR3 size: 17 residues. V lost 2 bases and J 3 bases, leaving 18 bases between the germline ends. Germline V gene data show CDR1 as SGHTA and CDR2 as FQGTGA. The CDR3 region has the DNA TGTGCCAGCAGCTTAGAAAGGGGGGGAACAGGGACAGATACGCAGTATTTT. Amino acid sequence: CASSLERGGTGTDTQYF. The full variable domain, rest sourced from reference TRBV7-3 and TRBJ2-3, is GAGVSQTPSNKVTEKGKYVELRCDPISGHTALYWYRQSLGQGPEFLIYFQGTGAADDSGLPNDRFFAVRPEGSVSTLKIQRTERGDSAVYLCASSLERGGTGTDTQYFGPGTRLTVL.

Only a few counts were recorded for this clonotype. V is TRBV6-1 and J is TRBJ2-7, with a tentative D call TRBD2 (5 bases). This CDR3 is built from 13 residues. Trimming took off 3 bases at V and 5 bases at J, with 11 bases between the two ends. The germline V gene has CDR1 MNHNS and CDR2 SASEGT. This CDR3 is CASSDLPGNEQYF. CDR3 DNA: TGTGCCAGCAGTGATCTTCCCGGGAACGAGCAGTACTTC.

There are many counts of this clonotype. The genes are TRBV12-3 or TRBV12-4 and TRBJ1-6; D possibly corresponds to TRBD1 (6 bases). The CDR3 consists of 14 residues. V was clipped by 6 bases and J by 6 bases, with 12 bases between them. The CDR3 region has the DNA TGTGCCAGCAGCCTACAGGGATCTAATTCACCCCTCCACTTT. Its protein product is CASSLQGSNSPLHF.